The clone carrying this T cell receptor (beta chain) has just a few counts. The target antigen is unknown. This entry belongs to a study of beta chain features in type 1 diabetes. Overall study: Taken together, all samples contributed more than 90,000,000 examined sorted cells. General study findings and limits: Type 1 diabetes patients showed a moderate but significant shortening of TCRB CDR3s in all four CD4+ subsets. Within the patient group, naive, central memory and Treg TCRB repertoires appeared more similar to each other than within healthy donors.

The V segment lost 6 bases and the J segment 0 bases; nucleotides outside the gene matches: 5. Germline V gene lookup returns CDR1 MNHNY and CDR2 SVGAGI (reference sequence). This CDR3 spans 14 amino acids. Every isolated RNA sample was fully reverse transcribed, so sequencing captured expressed TCRB transcripts. Here immunoSEQ multiplex PCR was the method, and the copy in TCRdb shows in-frame clones only, minus some. Among hundreds of thousands of clones listed, around 15% were seen once. The sequence came from a man aged 18 to 29 with type 1 diabetes. This chain joins TRBV6-6 and TRBJ2-7; TRBD1 matches 7 bases. The specimen was naive CD4+ T cells from blood. CDR3 in DNA: TGTGCCAGCAGAGGACAGGCCGTCTCCTACGAGCAGTACTTC. Amino acids: CASRGQAVSYEQYF.